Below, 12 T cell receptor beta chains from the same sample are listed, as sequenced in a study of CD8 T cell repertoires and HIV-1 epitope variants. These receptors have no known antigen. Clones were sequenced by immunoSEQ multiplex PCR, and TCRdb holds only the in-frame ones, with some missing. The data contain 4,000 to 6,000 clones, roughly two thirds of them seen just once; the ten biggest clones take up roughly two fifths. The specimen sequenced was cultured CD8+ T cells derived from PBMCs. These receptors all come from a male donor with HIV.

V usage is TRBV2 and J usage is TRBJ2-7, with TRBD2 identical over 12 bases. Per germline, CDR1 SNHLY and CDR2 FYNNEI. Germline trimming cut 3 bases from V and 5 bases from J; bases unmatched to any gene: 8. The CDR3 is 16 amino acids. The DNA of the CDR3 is TGTGCCAGCAGTGAGGCTAGCGGGGGGGCCGAGGACGAGCAGTACTTC. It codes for CASSEASGGAEDEQYF. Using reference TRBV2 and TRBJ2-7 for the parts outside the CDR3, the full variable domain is EPEVTQTPSHQVTQMGQEVILRCVPISNHLYFYWYRQILGQKVEFLVSFYNNEISEKSEIFDDQFSVERPDGSNFTLKIRSTKLEDSAMYFCASSEASGGAEDEQYFGPGTRLTVT.

The CDR3 loop reads CASSQLLDSPLHF. In DNA, the CDR3 is TGCGCCAGCAGCCAACTACTGGATTCACCCCTCCACTTT. The gene calls are TRBV4-1 and TRBJ1-6; D gene unclear. Looked up from germline, CDR1 is MGHRA and CDR2 is YSYEKL. V was shortened by 2 bases and J by 8 bases, with 7 bases between the two germline ends. This CDR3 spans 13 amino acids.

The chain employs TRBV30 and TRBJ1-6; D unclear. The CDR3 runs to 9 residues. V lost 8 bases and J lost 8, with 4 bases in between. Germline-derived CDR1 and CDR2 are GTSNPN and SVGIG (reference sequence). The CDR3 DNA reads TGTGCCGGTTATTCACCCCTCCACTTT. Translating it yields CAGYSPLHF.

The CDR3 protein is CASSPDWSYGYTF. CDR3 bases: TGTGCCAGCAGCCCCGACTGGAGCTATGGCTACACCTTC. This rearrangement joins TRBV6-1 to TRBJ1-2; D not certain. V dropped 6 bases and J dropped 4 bases, with 12 bases sitting between them. The CDR3 runs to 13 residues. The V gene's germline CDR1 is MNHNS and CDR2 SASEGT.

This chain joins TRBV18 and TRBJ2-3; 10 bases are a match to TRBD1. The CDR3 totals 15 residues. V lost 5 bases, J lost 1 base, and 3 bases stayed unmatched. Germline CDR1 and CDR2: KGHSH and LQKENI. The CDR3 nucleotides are TGTGCCAGCTCAGACAGGGGGCGGGGCACAGATACGCAGTATTTT. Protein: CASSDRGRGTDTQYF.

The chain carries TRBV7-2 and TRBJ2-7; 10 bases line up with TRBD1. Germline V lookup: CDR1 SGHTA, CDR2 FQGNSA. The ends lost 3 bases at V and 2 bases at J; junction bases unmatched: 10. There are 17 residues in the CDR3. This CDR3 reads CASSFLFPGQGTYEQYF. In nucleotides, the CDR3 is TGTGCCAGCAGCTTTTTGTTCCCGGGACAGGGGACCTACGAGCAGTACTTC. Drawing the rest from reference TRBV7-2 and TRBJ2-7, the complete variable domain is GAGVSQSPSNKVTEKGKDVELRCDPISGHTALYWYRQSLGQGLEFLIYFQGNSAPDKSGLPSDRFSAERTGGSVSTLTIQRTQQEDSAVYLCASSFLFPGQGTYEQYFGPGTRLTVT.

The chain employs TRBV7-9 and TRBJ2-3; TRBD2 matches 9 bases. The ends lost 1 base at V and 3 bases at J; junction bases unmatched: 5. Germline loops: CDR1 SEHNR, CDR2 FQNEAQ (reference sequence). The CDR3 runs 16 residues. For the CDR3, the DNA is TGTGCCAGCAGCTTAGGAGGCGGGGGGGTTACAGATACGCAGTATTTT. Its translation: CASSLGGGGVTDTQYF.

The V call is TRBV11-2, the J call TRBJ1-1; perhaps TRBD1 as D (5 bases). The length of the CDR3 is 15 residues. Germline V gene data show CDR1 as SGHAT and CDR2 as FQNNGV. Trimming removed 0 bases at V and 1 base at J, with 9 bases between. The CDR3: CASSLDPGQNTEAFF. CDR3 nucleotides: TGTGCCAGCAGCTTAGATCCTGGACAGAACACTGAAGCTTTCTTT.

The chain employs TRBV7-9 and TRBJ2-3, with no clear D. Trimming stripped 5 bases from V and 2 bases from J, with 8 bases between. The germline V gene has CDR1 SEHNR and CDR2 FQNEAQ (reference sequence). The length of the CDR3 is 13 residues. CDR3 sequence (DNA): TGTGCCAGCAGCCAGTTGGTCACAGATACGCAGTATTTT. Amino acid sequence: CASSQLVTDTQYF.

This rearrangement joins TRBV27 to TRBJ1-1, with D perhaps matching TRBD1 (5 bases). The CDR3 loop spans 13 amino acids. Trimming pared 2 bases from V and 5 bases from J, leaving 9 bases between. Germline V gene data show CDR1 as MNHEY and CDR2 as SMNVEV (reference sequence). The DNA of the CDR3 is TGTGCCAGCAGTTTAGGGGGAGGGACTGAAGCTTTCTTT. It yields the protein CASSLGGGTEAFF.

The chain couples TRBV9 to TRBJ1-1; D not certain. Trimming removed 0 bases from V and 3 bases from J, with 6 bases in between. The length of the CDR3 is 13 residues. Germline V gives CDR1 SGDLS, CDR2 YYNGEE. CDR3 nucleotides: TGTGCCAGCAGCGTAGGGGGTGACACTGAAGCTTTCTTT. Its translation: CASSVGGDTEAFF.

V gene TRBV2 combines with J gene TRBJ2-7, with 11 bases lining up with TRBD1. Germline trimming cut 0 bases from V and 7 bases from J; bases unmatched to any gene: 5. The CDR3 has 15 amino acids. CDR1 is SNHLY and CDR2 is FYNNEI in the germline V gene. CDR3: CASSEAGQGAWEQYF. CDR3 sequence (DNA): TGTGCCAGCAGTGAAGCTGGACAGGGGGCGTGGGAGCAGTACTTC.